A selection of T cell receptor beta chains follows, all from one sample in a study of blood T cell repertoires in COVID-19. TCRdb's copy holds only in-frame clones and misses some; the assay was immunoSEQ multiplex PCR. The repertoire includes approximately 170,000 clones, around 90% of them detected once, and over 2% sits in the top ten. Source material: peripheral blood. The origin of the receptors is a man in his forties or fifties who had recovered from COVID-19. Each CDR3 is given with its conserved first and last residue. The D gene is left open where the match is weak. Size is omitted from some rows. Given values are once, few, many or a class for expanded clones.

>TRBJ2-1|TRBV10-3|.|.
TGTGCCATCAGTGAGCCTAGATTGGATGAGCAGTTCTTC
CAISEPRLDEQFF
>TRBJ2-5|TRBV7-4|.|.
TGTGCCAGCAGCTTCCGGGAGATCCAAGAGACCCAGTACTTC
CASSFREIQETQYF
>TRBJ2-5|TRBV5-1|.|TRBD2
TGCGCCAGCAGCTTGACTAGCGGGAGGTTTGAGACCCAGTACTTC
CASSLTSGRFETQYF
>TRBJ2-3|TRBV10-3|.|TRBD2
TGTGCCACTGGACTAGGCCTTTCTGGCACAGATACGCAGTATTTT
CATGLGLSGTDTQYF
>TRBJ1-3|TRBV6-5|.|.
TGTGCCAGCAGTTGGGAGAGCTCTGGAAACACCATATATTTT
CASSWESSGNTIYF
>TRBJ1-5|TRBV28|.|.
TGTGCCAGCAGACTGTACCCCAATCAGCCCCAGCATTTT
CASRLYPNQPQHF
>TRBJ1-5|TRBV28|.|TRBD1
TGTGCCAGCAGTTCAGGGACAGGGAATCAGCCCCAGCATTTT
CASSSGTGNQPQHF
>TRBJ1-1|TRBV4-3|once|.
TGCGCCAGCAGCCAAGAAGTAGGGGTGAACACTGAAGCTTTCTTT
CASSQEVGVNTEAFF
>TRBJ2-1|TRBV6-6|.|TRBD2
TGTGCCAGCAGCCGAACCCCGGACACGGGGGGCAATGAGCAGTTCTTC
CASSRTPDTGGNEQFF
>TRBJ2-3|TRBV9|.|TRBD1
TGTGCCAGCAGCGCCGGGACAGGAGTCACAGATACGCAGTATTTT
CASSAGTGVTDTQYF
>TRBJ1-2|TRBV5-1|.|.
TGCGCCAGCAGCCCCACAGACTATGGCTACACCTTC
CASSPTDYGYTF
>TRBJ2-1|TRBV7-3|.|TRBD2
TGTGCCAGCAGCTTAAAGGGACAGGGAGGACTAGCGGGAGGGTGGAATGAGCAGTTCTTC
CASSLKGQGGLAGGWNEQFF